The entry below describes one T cell receptor beta chain. It lacks a known antigen. No much larger clone is present one base from it, and per-base qualities are unavailable. Using the deep immunoSEQ assay, TCR CDR3 regions were amplified from genomic DNA by multiplex PCR. Extracted genomic DNA from each cell subset was spread evenly across all wells of several immunoSEQ 96-well plates, with each plate serving as a replicate. For sorted subsets, each replicate PCR was loaded with roughly 190 ng genomic DNA, equivalent to some 27,000 T cell genomes. The purified libraries were quantified using a Qubit 3.0 fluorometer, sized with a Bioanalyzer 2100, and then quantified again using the KAPA Library Quantification kit. Every immunoSEQ 96-well plate was sequenced on a dedicated single-read 150-cycle Illumina NextSeq 550 flow cell. As for how the authors treated the data: Because the immunoSEQ output held only junctional sequences and lacked quality scores, the filtering could not match the filtering applied to full-length reads. To assign V/J genes and CDR3, sequences were annotated against IMGT germline references using PyIR, a Python wrapper for IgBLAST v1.9. Reads with weak V/J assignments (E-value above 1e-6), missing CDR3, stop codons, out-of-frame junctions, or ambiguous translated residues were removed. V3J clonotypes were defined as sequences sharing an identical inferred V gene, J gene, and CDR3 amino acid sequence. Percentage overlap between repertoires was computed as shared unique clonotypes divided by the size of the smaller repertoire. RTK rarefaction, the Chao1 estimator, and Recon v2.1 estimates of unobserved clonotypes were used to assess repertoire richness. For all TCRbeta clonotypes obtained by the gDNA method from a handful of donors, generation probabilities were computed with OLGA. TCRdb mirrors the immuneACCESS table, restricted to in-frame sequences. Some clones are absent from its copies; in checked studies, under half trace to an unresolved V gene, and the reason for the others is unknown. Clone size and V and J calls were adopted from that table, with D and trimming inferred from the DNA. The sample table holds approximately 2.4 million clones, of which around 95% were seen once. Around 0.13% of the sample is in the top ten clones.

Counted from cysteine to phenylalanine, this CDR3 has 14 amino acids. Solely the CDR3 DNA is kept, with 42 bases framed from the first base. Relative to germline, V is 0 bases shorter and J is 2 bases shorter, with 8 bases between their ends. The germline V gene (reference sequence) specifies MNHNY as CDR1 and SVGAGI as CDR2. The sample is drawn from a study of shared clonotypes between healthy human individuals (dated by TCRdb to the early 2020s). Study-wide context: The cohort comprised a couple of women and a few men aged 18 to 49 years. For each donor, three plates each were used for CD4 naive and CD4 memory, two plates were used for CD8 naive, and one plate was used for CD8 memory. To estimate repertoire size and how much clonotypes are shared between individuals, the study performed deep sequencing of blood TCR repertoires from a few healthy adults. To increase sequencing depth and limit assay-specific biases, different laboratories used diverse techniques to prepare libraries and sequence TCR repertoires. Per donor, leukapheresis produced somewhere between about 0.94 and 9 billion PBMCs.

Paper-wide results and their limitations: Naive subsets generally had larger estimated clonotype richness than memory subsets did. Incomplete sequencing was indicated by rarefaction of sorted-subset datasets, despite the large sequencing depth. Compared with non-shared clonotypes, clonotypes shared by all four sorted-subset donors had higher generation probabilities. The genetic and exposure-history diversity represented was limited by the small number of donors. Based on pairwise subsampling, the degree of clonotype sharing among donors was expected to be affected by sequencing depth. About 5% of naive CD4, 3.5% of naive CD8, about 2.1% of memory CD4, and about 0.4% of memory CD8 clonotypes were shared across a few donors. Sampling was restricted to blood, and TCR repertoires in tissues likely differ from the TCR repertoires found in blood.

Healthy HIV-negative adults with no recently reported acute infections or vaccinations were included as donors. Every donor was a Caucasian adult residing in Nashville, Tennessee, USA. CD4+ T cells were enriched through magnetic negative selection, after which naive cells were positively selected on CD45RA and the remaining negative fraction served as the memory subset. Blood was obtained by leukapheresis, after which PBMCs were separated by Ficoll-Histopaque density gradient centrifugation and cryopreserved in liquid nitrogen vapor phase. Analytical flow cytometry was used to check the purity and quantity of every magnetically sorted T cell population. Genomic DNA was isolated from each sorted fraction and quantified by UV absorbance on a Nanodrop 2000c.

The origin of this receptor is a man between 18 and 29 years old in good health. The chain is made from TRBV6-6 and TRBJ2-7; no D gene can be assigned with confidence. The sequencing input was naive CD4+ T cells sorted from blood. This specimen's cell subset or site label, interpreted: CD45RA+ positively selected. The CDR3 region reads CASSYSTLTYEQYF. The DNA sequence is TGTGCCAGCAGTTACTCGACACTTACCTACGAGCAGTACTTC.